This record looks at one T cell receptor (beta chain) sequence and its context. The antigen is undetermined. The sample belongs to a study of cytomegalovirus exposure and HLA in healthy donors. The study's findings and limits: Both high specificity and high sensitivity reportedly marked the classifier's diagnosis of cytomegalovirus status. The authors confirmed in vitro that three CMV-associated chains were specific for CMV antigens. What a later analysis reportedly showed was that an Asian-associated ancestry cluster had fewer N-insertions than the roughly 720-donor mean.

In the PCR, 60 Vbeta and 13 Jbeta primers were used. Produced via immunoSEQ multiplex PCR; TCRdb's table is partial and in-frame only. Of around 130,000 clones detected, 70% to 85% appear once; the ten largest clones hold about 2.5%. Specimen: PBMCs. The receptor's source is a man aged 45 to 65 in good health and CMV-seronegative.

CDR3 in amino acids: CAWERAVSYEQYF. The CDR3 bases are TGTGCCTGGGAAAGAGCCGTCTCCTACGAGCAGTACTTC. The chain carries TRBV30 and TRBJ2-5; D ambiguous. The assigned J gene may be wrong: the sequence end matches TRBJ2-7 better. Looked up from germline, CDR1 is GTSNPN and CDR2 is SVGIG (reference sequence). This CDR3 is 13 amino acids long.